This T cell receptor beta chain was captured in a study of response to subunit inactivated influenza vaccine. Study-wide results and limits: Each seasonal flu vaccination may recruit only limited new T cells, authors suggested.

Remarks on this clonotype: What it recognizes is unknown.

Germline CDR1 and CDR2: KGHSH and LQKENI. This CDR3 is built from 14 residues. V was shortened by 2 bases and J by 1 base, with 8 bases between the two germline ends. TCRdb re-analysed the RT-PCR reads in MiXCR, keeping a single row per CDR3 protein. The sample gives around 650,000 distinct CDR3 sequences, approximately 14% of which show up once; 11% is in the top ten. The sample here was PBMCs from blood, taken 11 to 12 days after vaccination. This sequence was found in a man aged 50-59 years who received an inactivated influenza vaccine. The rearrangement uses TRBV18 and TRBJ2-5; unclear D gene. This CDR3 reads CASSPSRLQETQYF. For the CDR3, the DNA is TGTGCCAGCTCACCAAGCCGGCTCCAAGAGACCCAGTACTTC.